This T cell receptor beta chain appears in the sequencing data of a study of T cell responses to AZD1222 COVID-19 vaccine. Regarding the study as a whole: With dominance at 160-218 and 743-854, vaccine-associated CD4 TCRs spanned spike. There were mostly white British donors and more females than males, and clonal diversity was possibly underestimated.

Germline CDR1 MNHEY, CDR2 SVGAGI. V was clipped by 8 bases and J by 5 bases; unmatched bases: 7. This CDR3 region has 13 residues. On this clone: Its antigen is currently unknown. This specimen includes other DNA sequences encoding the same CDR3.

Measured with immunoSEQ multiplex PCR; TCRdb has only the in-frame clones, and not every one. This sample yields fewer than 200,000 clones, of which 92% are seen a single time; roughly 4.5% belongs to the top ten. This sample comprised peripheral blood, obtained on day 0 of MenACWY control vaccination. V usage is TRBV6-5 and J usage is TRBJ1-1; 8 nucleotides agree with TRBD1. This receptor was taken from an adult in good health. The CDR3 coding sequence is TGTGCCAGCTCCAGGGGGCGAGGAACTGAAGCTTTCTTT. Encoded protein: CASSRGRGTEAFF.